This T cell receptor beta chain was found in a study of cytomegalovirus exposure and HLA in healthy donors. In the study overall: Caucasian-associated ancestry cluster membership applied to less than 85% of about 370 genotyped donors. Notes on the study in general: Highly shared sequence variants in one cluster were likely a sequencing artifact. Reportedly, diagnosis of cytomegalovirus status by the classifier showed high specificity and sensitivity.

To note about this clone: Its antigen is not identified.

The PCR ran on 60 Vbeta and 13 Jbeta primers. Generated by immunoSEQ multiplex PCR, the TCRdb table keeps only in-frame clones and is missing some. Of roughly 130,000 clones listed, about four fifths were seen once; the top ten hold about 5.3%. The CDR3 contains 14 residues. Germline lookup yields CDR1 SQVTM and CDR2 ANQGSEA. V was clipped by 4 bases and J by 5 bases; unmatched bases: 8. Sequenced material: PBMCs. The source is a man aged 30-40 years in good health and CMV-seronegative. The chain has TRBV29-1 and TRBJ1-2, with 9 positions matching TRBD1. CDR3 DNA: TGCAGCGTTGCCTACAGGGGGCCAGTATATGGCTACACCTTC. Translated: CSVAYRGPVYGYTF.